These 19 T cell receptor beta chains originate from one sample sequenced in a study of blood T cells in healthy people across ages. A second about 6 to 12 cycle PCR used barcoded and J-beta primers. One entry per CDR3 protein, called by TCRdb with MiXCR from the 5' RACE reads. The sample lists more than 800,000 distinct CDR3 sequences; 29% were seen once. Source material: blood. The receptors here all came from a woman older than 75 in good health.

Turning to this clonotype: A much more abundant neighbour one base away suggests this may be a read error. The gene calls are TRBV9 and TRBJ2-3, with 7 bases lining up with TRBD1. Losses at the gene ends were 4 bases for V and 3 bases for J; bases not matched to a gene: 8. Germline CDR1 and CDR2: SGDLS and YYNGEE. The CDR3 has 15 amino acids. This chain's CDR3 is CASSPGGRITDTQYF. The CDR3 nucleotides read TGTGCCAGCAGCCCAGGGGGACGGATTACAGATACGCAGTATTTT. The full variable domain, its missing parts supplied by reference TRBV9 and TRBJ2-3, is DSGVTQTPKHLITATGQRVTLRCSPRSGDLSVYWYQQSLDQGLQFLIQYYNGEERAKGNILERFSAQQFPDLHSELNLSSLELGDSALYFCASSPGGRITDTQYFGPGTRLTVL.

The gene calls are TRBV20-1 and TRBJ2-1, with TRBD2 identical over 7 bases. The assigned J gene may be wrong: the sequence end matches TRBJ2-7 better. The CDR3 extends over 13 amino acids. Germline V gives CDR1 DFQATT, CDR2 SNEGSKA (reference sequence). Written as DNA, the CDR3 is TGCAGTGCTAGACCCCGGGACTACAATGAGCAGTACTTC. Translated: CSARPRDYNEQYF.

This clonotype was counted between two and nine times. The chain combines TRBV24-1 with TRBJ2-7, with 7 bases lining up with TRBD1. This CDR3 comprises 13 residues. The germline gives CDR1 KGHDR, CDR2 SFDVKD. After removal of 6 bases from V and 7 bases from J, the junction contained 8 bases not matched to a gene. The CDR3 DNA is TGTGCCACCAGTAGACAGGGAAATAATGAGCAGTACTTC. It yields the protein CATSRQGNNEQYF.

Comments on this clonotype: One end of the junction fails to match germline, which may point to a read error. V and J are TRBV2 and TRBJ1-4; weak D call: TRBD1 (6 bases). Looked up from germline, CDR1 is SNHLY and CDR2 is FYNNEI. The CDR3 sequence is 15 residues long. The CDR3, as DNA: TGTGCCAGCAGTGCCTTACAGGGAACTAATGAAAAACGGTTTTTT. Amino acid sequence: CASSALQGTNEKRFF.

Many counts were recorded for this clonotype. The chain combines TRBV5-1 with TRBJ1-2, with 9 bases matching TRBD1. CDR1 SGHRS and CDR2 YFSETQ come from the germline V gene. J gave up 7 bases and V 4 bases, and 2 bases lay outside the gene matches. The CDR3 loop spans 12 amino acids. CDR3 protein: CASSGQGSGYTF. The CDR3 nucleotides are TGCGCCAGCAGCGGACAGGGGAGTGGCTACACCTTC.

The CDR3 is CASSLDQIREKLFF. The DNA for the CDR3 is TGCGCCAGCAGCTTGGATCAAATCCGTGAAAAACTGTTTTTT. The rearrangement joins TRBV5-1 to TRBJ1-4; no clear D gene. Per germline, CDR1 SGHRS and CDR2 YFSETQ. Trimming shortened V by 0 bases and J by 7 bases, and 10 bases separated the two germline ends. This CDR3 is built from 14 residues. The variable domain in full, completed from reference TRBV5-1 and TRBJ1-4, reads KAGVTQTPRYLIKTRGQQVTLSCSPISGHRSVSWYQQTPGQGLQFLFEYFSETQRNKGNFPGRFSGRQFSNSRSEMNVSTLELGDSALYLCASSLDQIREKLFFGSGTQLSVL.

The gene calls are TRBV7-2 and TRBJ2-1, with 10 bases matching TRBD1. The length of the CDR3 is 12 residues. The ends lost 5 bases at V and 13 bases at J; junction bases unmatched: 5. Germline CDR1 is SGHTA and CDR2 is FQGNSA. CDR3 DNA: TGTGCCAGCAGCCCACGGGACAGGGGACAGTTCTTC. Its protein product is CASSPRDRGQFF.

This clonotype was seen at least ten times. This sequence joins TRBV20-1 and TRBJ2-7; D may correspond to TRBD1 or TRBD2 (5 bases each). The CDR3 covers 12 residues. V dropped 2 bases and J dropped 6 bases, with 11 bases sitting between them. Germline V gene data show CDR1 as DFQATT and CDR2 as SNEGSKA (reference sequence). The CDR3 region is CSARQGVGEQYF. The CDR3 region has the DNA TGCAGTGCTAGACAGGGAGTTGGCGAGCAGTACTTC.

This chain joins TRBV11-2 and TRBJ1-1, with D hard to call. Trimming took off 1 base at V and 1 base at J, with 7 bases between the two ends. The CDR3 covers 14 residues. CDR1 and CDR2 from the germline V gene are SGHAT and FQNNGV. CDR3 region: CASSLVVRNTEAFF. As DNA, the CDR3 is TGTGCCAGCAGCTTAGTTGTACGGAACACTGAAGCTTTCTTT. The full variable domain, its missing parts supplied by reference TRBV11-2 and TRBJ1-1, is EAGVAQSPRYKIIEKRQSVAFWCNPISGHATLYWYQQILGQGPKLLIQFQNNGVVDDSQLPKDRFSAERLKGVDSTLKIQPAKLEDSAVYLCASSLVVRNTEAFFGQGTRLTVV.

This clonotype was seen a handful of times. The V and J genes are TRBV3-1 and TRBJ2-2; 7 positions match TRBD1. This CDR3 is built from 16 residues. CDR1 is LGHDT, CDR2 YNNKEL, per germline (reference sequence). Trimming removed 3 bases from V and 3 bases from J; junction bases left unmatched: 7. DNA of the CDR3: TGTGCCAGCAGCCAGTCCGGGACAGCGTACACCGGGGAGCTGTTTTTT. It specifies CASSQSGTAYTGELFF.

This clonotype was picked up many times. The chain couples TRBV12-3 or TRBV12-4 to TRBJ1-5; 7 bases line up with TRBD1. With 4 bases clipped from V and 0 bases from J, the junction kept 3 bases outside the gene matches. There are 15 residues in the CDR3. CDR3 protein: CASSYRGNSNQPQHF. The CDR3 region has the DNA TGTGCCAGCAGTTACAGGGGCAATAGCAATCAGCCCCAGCATTTT.

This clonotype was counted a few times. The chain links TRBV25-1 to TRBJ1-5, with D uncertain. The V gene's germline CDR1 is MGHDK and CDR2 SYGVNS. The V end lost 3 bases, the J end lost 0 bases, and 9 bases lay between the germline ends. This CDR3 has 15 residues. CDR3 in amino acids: CASSEGLYSNQPQHF. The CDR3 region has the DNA TGTGCCAGCAGTGAGGGCCTCTATAGCAATCAGCCCCAGCATTTT.

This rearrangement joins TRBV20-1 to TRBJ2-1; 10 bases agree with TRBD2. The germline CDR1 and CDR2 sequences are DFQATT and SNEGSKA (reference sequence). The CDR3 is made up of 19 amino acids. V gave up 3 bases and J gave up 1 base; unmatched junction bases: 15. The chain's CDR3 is CSASGLAGVPQISYNEQFF. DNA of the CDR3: TGCAGTGCTAGTGGGCTAGCGGGGGTACCCCAAATATCCTACAATGAGCAGTTCTTC.

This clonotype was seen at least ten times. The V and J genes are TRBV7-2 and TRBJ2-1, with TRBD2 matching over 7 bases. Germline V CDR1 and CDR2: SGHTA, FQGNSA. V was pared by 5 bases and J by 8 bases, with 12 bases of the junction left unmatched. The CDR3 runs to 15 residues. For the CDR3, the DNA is TGTGCCAGCAGCGCCCGGACTAGTTATAGCGATGAGCAGTTCTTC. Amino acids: CASSARTSYSDEQFF.

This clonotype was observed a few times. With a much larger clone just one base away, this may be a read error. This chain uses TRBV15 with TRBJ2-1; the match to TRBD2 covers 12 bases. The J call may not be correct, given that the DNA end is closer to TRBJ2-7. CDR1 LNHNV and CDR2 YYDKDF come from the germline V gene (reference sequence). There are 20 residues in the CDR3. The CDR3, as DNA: TGTGCCACCAGCAGCGGACTAGCGGGGAAAAGGGGAGTCTCCTACAATGAGCAGTACTTC. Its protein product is CATSSGLAGKRGVSYNEQYF.

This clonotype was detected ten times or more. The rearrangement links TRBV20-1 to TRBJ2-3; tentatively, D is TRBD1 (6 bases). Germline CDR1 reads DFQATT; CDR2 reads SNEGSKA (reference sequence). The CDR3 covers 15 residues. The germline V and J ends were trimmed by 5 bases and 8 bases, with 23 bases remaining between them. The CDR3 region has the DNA TGCAGTGCTCTGAAGGGACAAGCCCAAAGGGGTACGCAGTATTTT. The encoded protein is CSALKGQAQRGTQYF.

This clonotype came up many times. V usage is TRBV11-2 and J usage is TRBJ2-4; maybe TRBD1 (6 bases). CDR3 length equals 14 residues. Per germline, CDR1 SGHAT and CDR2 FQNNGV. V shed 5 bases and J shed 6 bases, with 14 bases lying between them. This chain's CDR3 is CASSPGTFGNIQYF. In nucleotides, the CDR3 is TGTGCCAGCAGCCCCGGGACATTTGGAAACATTCAGTACTTC.

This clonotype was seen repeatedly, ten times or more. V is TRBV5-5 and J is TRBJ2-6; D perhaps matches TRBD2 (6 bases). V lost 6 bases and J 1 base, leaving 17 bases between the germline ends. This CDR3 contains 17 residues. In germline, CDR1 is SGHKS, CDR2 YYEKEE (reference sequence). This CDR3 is CASTSWGGRSGANVLTF. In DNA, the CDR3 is TGTGCCAGCACCTCTTGGGGAGGACGTTCTGGGGCCAACGTCCTGACTTTC.

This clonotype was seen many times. The CDR3 sequence: CASSSSNSRPDGYTF. Here the CDR3 DNA reads TGTGCCAGCAGCTCATCTAACAGCCGACCAGATGGCTACACCTTC. This rearrangement joins TRBV12-3 or TRBV12-4 to TRBJ1-2; the D is unclear. The V and J ends lost 6 bases and 6 bases respectively, with 20 bases between them. The CDR3 sequence is 15 residues long.